This T cell receptor (beta chain) was identified during a study of CD8 T cells in ankylosing spondylitis. TCRdb called the 5' RACE reads again in MiXCR, with one record for every CDR3 protein. In the table there are some 300,000 distinct CDR3 sequences, around 21% of which are singletons. Germline V gene lookup returns CDR1 MNHEY and CDR2 SVGEGT. The CDR3 contains 15 residues. J gave up 5 bases and V 4 bases, and 6 bases lay outside the gene matches. Sequencing used blood, either unsorted or a sorted T cell fraction (not recorded which). The genes are TRBV6-2 or TRBV6-3 and TRBJ2-5; 11 bases map to TRBD1. This receptor was taken from a female donor with ankylosing spondylitis or in good health (not recorded which). This CDR3 reads CASSSRTGGKETQYF. The CDR3, as DNA: TGTGCCAGCAGTTCAAGGACAGGGGGCAAGGAGACCCAGTACTTC.